The present entry profiles one TCR beta chain with its context. This entry belongs to a study of blood T cell repertoires in COVID-19. Source study methods: Reference gene primer amplification yielded estimated nucleated cell counts. Sequenced by immunoSEQ multiplex PCR; TCRdb stores in-frame clones only, minus some. Clonal size and the V and J genes are those of that table, whereas D and trimming came from the DNA. In the table there are approximately 200,000 clones, approximately 94% of which are singletons. Material for sequencing was peripheral blood. The clonotype originates from a man aged 25 to 40 with COVID-19, enrolled during active disease.

CDR3 nucleotides: TGTGCCAGCAGCTTGTTTAGCGGGGGAGAACAAGAGACCCAGTACTTC. It yields the protein CASSLFSGGEQETQYF. The rearrangement joins TRBV5-6 to TRBJ2-5; 9 positions agree with TRBD2. The CDR3 consists of 16 residues. The germline V gene encodes CDR1 SGHDT and CDR2 YYEEEE. With V trimmed by 1 base and J by 2 bases, 6 bases remained unmatched.